This T cell receptor (beta chain) was captured in a study of shared clonotypes between healthy human individuals. Study context: Researchers drew samples from a couple of women and three men aged 18 to 49.

Study donors comprised healthy, HIV-negative adults devoid of recent acute infection or vaccination. The study drew all its donors from Caucasian adults living in Nashville, Tennessee. In the authors' methods: ImmunoSEQ output held junction-only sequences without quality scores, so filtering differed. Sequenced by immunoSEQ multiplex PCR; TCRdb stores in-frame clones only, minus some. The DNA gave D and trimming, while V, J and clone size come from that table. This sample yields 450,000 to 500,000 clones, of which about 82% are seen a single time; 10% to 15% belongs to the top ten. The CDR3 covers 16 residues. CDR1 and CDR2 (germline): SGHNT, YYREEE (reference sequence). V was shortened by 4 bases and J by 4 bases, with 19 bases between the two germline ends.

The sequenced sample was PBMCs. J is TRBJ2-3 and V is TRBV5-4; D gene ambiguous. The receptor comes from a woman between 35 and 50 years old in good health. Some clones in this sample may be carry-over from other donors' samples. Here the CDR3 reads CASSRSLSSGADTQYF. The CDR3 coding sequence is TGTGCCAGCAGCCGGAGCCTATCGTCTGGTGCAGATACGCAGTATTTT.